This entry lists 32 T cell receptor beta chains sequenced from one sample in a study of blood T cell repertoires in COVID-19. Assay: immunoSEQ multiplex PCR; the TCRdb copy retains only in-frame clones and omits some. The repertoire holds roughly 70,000 clones, with around 86% as singletons. What was sequenced was peripheral blood. Source of these receptors: an elderly woman with active or convalescent COVID-19.

The rearrangement links TRBV9 to TRBJ1-6; D unresolved. From germline, CDR1 is SGDLS and CDR2 YYNGEE. V lost 0 bases to trimming and J lost 10 bases, with 8 bases between them. This CDR3 has 13 residues. The CDR3, as DNA: TGTGCCAGCAGCGTAGAAGAGAGCTCACCCCTCCACTTT. Translation gives CASSVEESSPLHF.

The J gene is TRBJ2-1, the V gene TRBV24-1; D is unclear. Germline V CDR1 and CDR2: KGHDR, SFDVKD. The CDR3 runs 13 residues. V lost 0 bases, J lost 9 bases, and 8 bases lay in between. The CDR3 loop reads CATSDLQFVEQFF. The DNA of the CDR3 is TGTGCCACCAGTGATTTGCAATTTGTTGAGCAGTTCTTC.

The chain uses TRBV10-2 and TRBJ1-1, with D tentatively TRBD1 (5 bases). The length of the CDR3 is 14 residues. Germline V lookup: CDR1 WSHSY, CDR2 SAAADI. V lost 3 bases and J lost 4, with 12 bases in between. The CDR3 DNA sequence: TGCGCCAGCAGTGACCCAGGGTTGGGCACTGAAGCTTTCTTT. It is translated as CASSDPGLGTEAFF.

The chain links TRBV5-4 to TRBJ1-5; 8 nucleotides line up with TRBD1. V dropped 0 bases and J dropped 5; count of bases not matched to a gene: 4. The CDR3 has 15 residues. Germline CDR1 is SGHNT and CDR2 is YYREEE (reference sequence). In DNA form, the CDR3 reads TGTGCCAGCAGCTTGGACAGGGGGTTCGATCAGCCCCAGCATTTT. Translating it yields CASSLDRGFDQPQHF.

This rearrangement joins TRBV5-8 to TRBJ1-5; 8 nucleotides match TRBD1. From germline, CDR1 is SGHTS and CDR2 YDEGEE. This CDR3 spans 18 amino acids. V dropped 4 bases and J dropped 1; count of bases not matched to a gene: 13. The CDR3 here is CASSPIYGQGPSNQPQHF. The DNA of the CDR3 is TGTGCCAGCAGCCCCATATATGGACAGGGCCCAAGCAATCAGCCCCAGCATTTT.

The V and J genes are TRBV7-9 and TRBJ1-5; no clear D gene. Germline values: CDR1 SEHNR, CDR2 FQNEAQ (reference sequence). V lost 5 bases and J 9 bases, leaving 23 bases between the germline ends. This CDR3 is built from 16 residues. CDR3 region: CASSQYSGFPERPQHF. In DNA form, the CDR3 reads TGTGCCAGCAGCCAGTACTCAGGTTTCCCCGAACGGCCCCAGCATTTT.

V gene TRBV19 combines with J gene TRBJ1-1; 8 bases align to TRBD1. With V trimmed by 3 bases and J by 11 bases, 11 bases remained unmatched. Germline-derived CDR1 and CDR2 are LNHDA and SQIVND (reference sequence). CDR3 length: 14 amino acids. The CDR3 region is CASSMVARTGTAFF. CDR3 sequence (DNA): TGTGCCAGTAGTATGGTAGCCAGGACAGGGACCGCTTTCTTT.

This clone was detected only once. The V gene is TRBV2, the J gene TRBJ1-3; 10 bases match TRBD1. V dropped 6 bases and J dropped 8; count of bases not matched to a gene: 10. The CDR3 has 15 amino acids. Per the germline V gene, CDR1 is SNHLY and CDR2 is FYNNEI. CDR3 in amino acids: CASSLGQGTIYTIYF. The CDR3 DNA reads as TGTGCCAGCAGCCTGGGACAGGGGACGATATACACCATATATTTT.

The V call is TRBV2, the J call TRBJ2-6, with 12 bases that match TRBD1. In germline, CDR1 is SNHLY, CDR2 FYNNEI. Germline trimming cut 8 bases from V and 6 bases from J; bases unmatched to any gene: 5. CDR3 size: 15 residues. The CDR3 reads CASGTGGFTANVLTF. DNA for the CDR3: TGTGCCAGCGGGACAGGGGGCTTCACGGCCAACGTCCTGACTTTC.

The V and J genes are TRBV5-6 and TRBJ2-7; 13 bases fit TRBD2. This CDR3 spans 16 amino acids. Germline CDR1 reads SGHDT; CDR2 reads YYEEEE. V shed 4 bases, J shed 3 bases, and the junction held 7 bases outside the gene matches. The CDR3 loop is CASSRTGLAGIYEQYF. The CDR3 DNA follows: TGTGCCAGCAGCCGGACGGGACTAGCGGGGATCTACGAGCAGTACTTC.

The chain recombines TRBV5-1 with TRBJ1-3; 7 nucleotides align to TRBD1. Germline assignment: CDR1 SGHRS and CDR2 YFSETQ. The CDR3 length is 16 residues. V lost 8 bases and J lost 4; bases outside the gene matches: 15. CDR3 residues: CASSKKGAMEGNTIYF. The CDR3, as DNA: TGCGCCAGTAGCAAAAAGGGGGCAATGGAAGGAAACACCATATATTTT.

V is TRBV7-6 and J is TRBJ1-1, with TRBD1 as a possible D gene (5 bases). The ends were cut back, 2 bases at V and 7 bases at J, with 8 bases in the middle. The length of the CDR3 is 12 residues. CDR1 is SGHVS, CDR2 FNYEAQ, per germline. The CDR3 nucleotides read TGTGCCAGCAGCTTAACCGGGGGTGAAGCTTTCTTT. It translates to CASSLTGGEAFF.

V usage is TRBV11-2 and J usage is TRBJ2-7; maybe TRBD1 (5 bases). Trimming pared 5 bases from V and 2 bases from J, leaving 16 bases between. The CDR3 has 15 residues. In germline, CDR1 is SGHAT, CDR2 FQNNGV. Here the CDR3 reads CASSIRSTDTYEQYF. DNA for the CDR3: TGTGCCAGCAGCATACGTTCGACAGATACCTACGAGCAGTACTTC.

The chain recombines TRBV7-2 with TRBJ1-2, with D possibly being TRBD1 (5 bases). Trimming removed 3 bases from V and 4 bases from J, with 12 bases in between. The CDR3 runs 14 residues. Germline CDR1 SGHTA, CDR2 FQGNSA. Here the CDR3 DNA reads TGTGCCAGCAGCTTGGGCCGGCAGGGCTATGGCTACACCTTC. It codes for CASSLGRQGYGYTF.

The chain has TRBV6-1 and TRBJ1-2; tentative D call: TRBD1 (5 bases). The CDR3 spans 12 residues. The germline V gene has CDR1 MNHNS and CDR2 SASEGT. V lost 3 bases and J 4 bases, leaving 6 bases between the germline ends. CDR3 in DNA: TGTGCCAGCAGTGAGGGGCTCTATGGCTACACCTTC. This codes for CASSEGLYGYTF.

The chain uses TRBV10-3 and TRBJ1-1; 9 bases map to TRBD1. The V gene end was trimmed by 4 bases and the J gene end by 1 base; junction bases not matched to a gene: 7. The CDR3 runs 16 residues. Germline CDR1 reads ENHRY; CDR2 reads SYGVKD. CDR3 in amino acids: CAISGGSTGGNTEAFF. The DNA for the CDR3 is TGTGCCATCAGTGGGGGATCGACAGGGGGGAACACTGAAGCTTTCTTT.

This clone was found once. The V and J genes are TRBV24-1 and TRBJ1-2; TRBD1 might be the D (6 bases). Deletions cut 10 bases from V and 3 bases from J, with 11 bases between. Germline CDR1 reads KGHDR; CDR2 reads SFDVKD. The CDR3 is 12 residues long. The CDR3, as DNA: TGTGCCACTAGCCACAGGGACTATGGCTACACCTTC. Its translation is CATSHRDYGYTF.

This clone appeared a few times. J is TRBJ1-2 and V is TRBV7-2; TRBD1 is a possible D gene (5 bases). Germline V gene lookup returns CDR1 SGHTA and CDR2 FQGNSA. V was cut by 3 bases and J by 8 bases, with 19 bases left in between. The CDR3 spans 15 residues. The CDR3 spells CASSFGGTNRLGYTF. The CDR3 region has the DNA TGTGCCAGCAGCTTCGGGGGAACGAATCGGTTAGGCTACACCTTC.

This chain uses TRBV5-4 with TRBJ1-2; D is perhaps TRBD1 (6 bases). The CDR3 contains 15 residues. V lost 4 bases and J lost 5, with 18 bases in between. The germline V gene has CDR1 SGHNT and CDR2 YYREEE (reference sequence). CDR3 amino acids: CASSPGARRSYGYTF. The CDR3 bases are TGTGCCAGCAGCCCAGGGGCCCGGAGATCATATGGCTACACCTTC.

The chain recombines TRBV30 with TRBJ1-4; 9 nucleotides agree with TRBD1. From germline, CDR1 is GTSNPN and CDR2 SVGIG (reference sequence). CDR3 length: 15 residues. Unmatched junction bases numbered 5, after V lost 0 bases and J lost 6 bases. The CDR3 region is CAWSVSGQGHEKLFF. For the CDR3, the DNA is TGTGCCTGGAGTGTATCGGGACAGGGTCATGAAAAACTGTTTTTT.

The rearrangement uses TRBV9 and TRBJ2-3; perhaps TRBD2 as D (6 bases). Between the trimmed V and J ends, which lost 1 base and 4 bases, there was a span of 7 bases. Germline CDR1 reads SGDLS; CDR2 reads YYNGEE. This CDR3 contains 13 residues. The CDR3 reads CASSVTSSDTQYF. Written as DNA, the CDR3 is TGTGCCAGCAGCGTAACTAGCTCAGATACGCAGTATTTT.

The chain carries TRBV21-1 and TRBJ1-2. TRBV21-1 corresponds to a pseudogene. This CDR3 is built from 15 residues. The CDR3 DNA is TGTGCCAGCAGCAAAGATGGGAGATCTAACTATGGCTACACCTTC. It yields the protein CASSKDGRSNYGYTF.

This clone was detected once. V usage is TRBV10-3 and J usage is TRBJ1-5; D is unclear. CDR3 length: 14 residues. In germline, CDR1 is ENHRY, CDR2 SYGVKD. Trimming stripped 3 bases from V and 4 bases from J, with 10 bases between. The DNA for the CDR3 is TGTGCCATCAGTGATATCCAGGCAAATCAGCCCCAGCATTTT. As protein: CAISDIQANQPQHF.

The chain employs TRBV2 and TRBJ1-6; D is uncertain. The CDR3 spans 16 residues. Germline CDR1 reads SNHLY; CDR2 reads FYNNEI. The V end was cut by 6 bases, the J end by 0 bases, with 12 bases between. CDR3 coding DNA: TGTGCCAGCAGGGGCTGGTCCGGCTCCTATAATTCACCCCTCCACTTT. Amino acid sequence: CASRGWSGSYNSPLHF.

This clone was observed a few times. The V gene is TRBV15, the J gene TRBJ2-5; 10 bases align to TRBD1. This CDR3 has 18 amino acids. The trim removed 2 bases at V and 5 bases at J, leaving 14 bases unmatched. Germline V gene sequence: CDR1 LNHNV, CDR2 YYDKDF (reference sequence). CDR3 nucleotides: TGTGCCACCAGCAGAACTAGACAGGGGGCGTCCGATCGGGAGACCCAGTACTTC. Translating it yields CATSRTRQGASDRETQYF.

The chain links TRBV7-2 to TRBJ2-3; a possible D gene is TRBD1 (5 bases). The CDR3 extends over 15 amino acids. Deletions cut 0 bases from V and 5 bases from J, with 12 bases between. Looked up from germline, CDR1 is SGHTA and CDR2 is FQGNSA. CDR3 region: CASSLALGLQDTQYF. CDR3 coding DNA: TGTGCCAGCAGCTTAGCTTTGGGGCTGCAAGATACGCAGTATTTT.

In nucleotides, the CDR3 is TGTGCCAGCTCAGAAACAGGAGTGGATACGCAGTATTTT. It translates to CASSETGVDTQYF. V usage is TRBV18 and J usage is TRBJ2-3, with a weak D call TRBD1 (5 bases). This CDR3 is 13 amino acids long. V lost 5 bases and J lost 6, with 12 bases in between. From germline, CDR1 is KGHSH and CDR2 LQKENI.

This sequence joins TRBV9 and TRBJ1-2; TRBD1 matches 7 bases. There are 17 residues in the CDR3. The V gene end was trimmed by 3 bases and the J gene end by 3 bases; junction bases not matched to a gene: 14. CDR1 is SGDLS and CDR2 is YYNGEE in the germline V gene. CDR3 residues: CASSAIPQGESDYGYTF. DNA for the CDR3: TGTGCCAGCAGCGCTATCCCTCAGGGGGAAAGTGACTATGGCTACACCTTC.

This chain connects TRBV6-5 to TRBJ1-2; the match to TRBD1 covers 9 bases. CDR1 and CDR2 from the germline V gene are MNHEY and SVGAGI. V trimming: 6 bases; J trimming: 8 bases; junction bases outside the gene matches: 10. The CDR3 runs to 14 residues. The CDR3 sequence: CASRPPGQGHGYTF. CDR3 DNA: TGTGCCAGCAGACCACCGGGACAGGGACACGGCTACACCTTC.

The chain has TRBV4-3 and TRBJ1-6, with a tentative D call TRBD1 (6 bases). The CDR3 covers 16 residues. CDR1 is LGHNA and CDR2 is YSLEER in the germline V gene. The germline V and J ends were trimmed by 0 bases and 6 bases, with 12 bases remaining between them. CDR3 residues: CASSQDPGQGNSPLHF. In DNA, the CDR3 is TGCGCCAGCAGCCAAGATCCGGGACAAGGTAATTCACCCCTCCACTTT.

The chain employs TRBV6-5 and TRBJ1-4; D remains ambiguous. The CDR3 runs to 15 residues. Germline V gene lookup returns CDR1 MNHEY and CDR2 SVGAGI. V was cut by 5 bases and J by 6 bases, with 16 bases left in between. The CDR3 DNA follows: TGTGCCAGCAGTCTAGACCGAAGGTTGTATGAAAAACTGTTTTTT. Residues: CASSLDRRLYEKLFF.

The chain uses TRBV29-1 and TRBJ1-2, with a possible D match to TRBD1 (5 bases). The germline V gene encodes CDR1 SQVTM and CDR2 ANQGSEA. This CDR3 region has 13 residues. Trimming stripped 4 bases from V and 2 bases from J, with 11 bases between. The CDR3 loop is CSVGDGANYGYTF. CDR3 coding DNA: TGCAGCGTTGGCGATGGGGCAAACTATGGCTACACCTTC.